This T cell receptor beta chain was identified during a study of T cell repertoires in cytomegalovirus infection. The overall study: TCR beta signatures that were public indicated CMV infection and matching HLA type. Study results and caveats: In two of eight donors, the top clonotype was HLA-C-restricted CMV-specific. Identification of carriers of CMV plus the relevant HLA was achieved through cumulative public TCR beta family frequency.

To note about this clonotype: Its specificity is unknown.

TCRdb processed the reads anew with MiXCR; each CDR3 protein has one entry. Of some 500,000 distinct CDR3 sequences in the sample, approximately 40% were seen once. Trimming cost V 1 base and J 0 bases, with 12 bases left between them. The CDR3 is made up of 16 amino acids. Germline loops: CDR1 MGHRA, CDR2 YSYEKL. The clonotype originates from a human donor in good health (CMV status not recorded). Some clones in this sample may be carry-over from other donors' samples. This sequence joins TRBV4-1 and TRBJ1-1, with a possible D match to TRBD1 (5 bases). The material was cultured PBMCs, obtained from culture after CMV antigen stimulation. The CDR3 DNA follows: TGCGCCAGCAGCCAAGGCCGTGGGGACCTGAACACTGAAGCTTTCTTT. This codes for CASSQGRGDLNTEAFF.